This TCR beta chain was documented in a study of T-cell memory formation after mild COVID-19. Whole-study findings and limits: Clones that shrank (day 15 to 85) were balanced CD4/CD8, whereas later expanders leaned CD4+.

One entry per CDR3 protein, called by TCRdb with MiXCR from the 5' RACE reads. Of approximately 440,000 distinct CDR3 sequences listed, around 18% are singletons. Turning to this clonotype: What it recognizes is unknown.

This CDR3 region has 16 residues. CDR1 is SGHVS, CDR2 FQNEAQ, per germline. V lost 5 bases and J 1 base, leaving 17 bases between the germline ends. This TCR came from an adult woman who had mild COVID-19 (a few samples of this study predate the infection). Cell type and time point are not known. Material: PBMCs or a T cell subset sorted from them (not recorded which). V and J are TRBV7-8 and TRBJ1-1, with D perhaps TRBD1 (6 bases). The CDR3 here is CASSAYRVEANTEAFF. The CDR3 DNA reads as TGTGCCAGCAGCGCCTACAGGGTAGAGGCGAACACTGAAGCTTTCTTT.